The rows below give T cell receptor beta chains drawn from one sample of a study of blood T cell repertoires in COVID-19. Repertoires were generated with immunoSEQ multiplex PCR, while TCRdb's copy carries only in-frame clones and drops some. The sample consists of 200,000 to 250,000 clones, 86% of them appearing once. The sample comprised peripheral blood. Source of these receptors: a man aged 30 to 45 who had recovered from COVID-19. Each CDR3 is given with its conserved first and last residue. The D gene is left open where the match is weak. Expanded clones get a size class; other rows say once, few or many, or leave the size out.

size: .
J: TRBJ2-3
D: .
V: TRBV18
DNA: TGTGCCAGCTCACCCTCAGTCGGCACAGATACGCAGTATTTT
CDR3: CASSPSVGTDTQYF

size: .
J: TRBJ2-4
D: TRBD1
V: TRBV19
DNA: TGTGCCAGTAGTGGGACAGTAGCCAAAAACATTCAGTACTTC
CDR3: CASSGTVAKNIQYF

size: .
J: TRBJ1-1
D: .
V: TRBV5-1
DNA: TGCGCCAGCAGCTTTACAGGGCCCACTGAAGCTTTCTTT
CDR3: CASSFTGPTEAFF

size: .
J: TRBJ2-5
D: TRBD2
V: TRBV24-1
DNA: TGTGCCACCAGCCCCGGTGGCGGGGGGAGGGAAGAGACCCAGTACTTC
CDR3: CATSPGGGGREETQYF

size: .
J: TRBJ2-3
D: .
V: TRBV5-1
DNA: TGCGCCACCGCCGAGACTAGCACAGATACGCAGTATTTT
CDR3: CATAETSTDTQYF

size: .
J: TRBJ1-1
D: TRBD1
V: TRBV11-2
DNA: TGTGCCAGCAGCTCATCCGGGACAGGACTGGTAGCTTTCTTT
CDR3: CASSSSGTGLVAFF

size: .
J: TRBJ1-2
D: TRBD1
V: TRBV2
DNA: TGTGCCAGCAGCCTCCGGGTGCAGGGGGACTACACCTTC
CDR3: CASSLRVQGDYTF

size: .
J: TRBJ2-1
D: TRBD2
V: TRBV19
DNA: TGTGCCAGTACTAGCGGGGGGGCCTGGGAGCAGTTCTTC
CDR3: CASTSGGAWEQFF

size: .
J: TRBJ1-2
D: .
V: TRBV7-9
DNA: TGTGCCAGCAGCTTAGCGGGCACAGGCAATGGCTACACCTTC
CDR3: CASSLAGTGNGYTF

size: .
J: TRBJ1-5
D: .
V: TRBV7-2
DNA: TGTGCCAGCAGCTCCCCGGTCTACCGGGACTCAAATCAGCCCCAGCATTTT
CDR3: CASSSPVYRDSNQPQHF

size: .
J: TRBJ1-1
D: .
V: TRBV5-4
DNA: TGTGCCAGCAGACTGGGGACCGGGGGAAACACTGAAGCTTTCTTT
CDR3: CASRLGTGGNTEAFF

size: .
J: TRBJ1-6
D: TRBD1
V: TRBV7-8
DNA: TGTGCCAGCAGCTTAGGGACAGGGGGAGGTTTGGGCTCACCCCTCCACTTT
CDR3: CASSLGTGGGLGSPLHF

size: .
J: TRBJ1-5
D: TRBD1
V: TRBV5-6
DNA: TGTGCCAGCAGAGGGTGGGACAGGGATCAGCCCCAGCATTTT
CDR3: CASRGWDRDQPQHF

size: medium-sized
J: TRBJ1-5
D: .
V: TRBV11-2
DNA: TGTGCCAGCAGCTTAGACGTGGGCCAGCCCCAGCATTTT
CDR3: CASSLDVGQPQHF

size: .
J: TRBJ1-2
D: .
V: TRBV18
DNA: TGTGCCAGCTCACTTACCCGGACGGGGGTTAACTATGGCTACACCTTC
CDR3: CASSLTRTGVNYGYTF

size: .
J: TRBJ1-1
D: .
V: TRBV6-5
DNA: TGTGCCAGCAGTTACGTGGCAGGGGCCCGGAGTGAAGCTTTCTTT
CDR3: CASSYVAGARSEAFF

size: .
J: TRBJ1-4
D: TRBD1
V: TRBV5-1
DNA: TGCGCCAGCAGCTTGGGGGACAGGGGGCTTGTTGAAAAACTGTTTTTT
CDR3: CASSLGDRGLVEKLFF

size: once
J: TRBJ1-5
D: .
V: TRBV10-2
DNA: TGCGCCAGCAGGGGGGACATAAACTTGAATCAGCCCCAGCATTTT
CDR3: CASRGDINLNQPQHF

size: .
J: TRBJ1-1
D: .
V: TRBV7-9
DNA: TGTGCCAGCAGCTTAGCGTGGATTGGAGGTGAAGCTTTCTTT
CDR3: CASSLAWIGGEAFF

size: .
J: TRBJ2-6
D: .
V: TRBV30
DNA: TGTGCCTGGCCACTACAGGGTGCCTCTGGGGCCAACGTCCTGACTTTC
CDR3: CAWPLQGASGANVLTF

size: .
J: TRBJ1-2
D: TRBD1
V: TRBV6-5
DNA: TGTGCCAGCAGCGGAGGGACAGGGGGGGATGGCTACACCTTC
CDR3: CASSGGTGGDGYTF

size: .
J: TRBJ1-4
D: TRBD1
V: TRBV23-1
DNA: TGCGCCACCTCTGGGACAGAGAATGAAAAACTGTTTTTT
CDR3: CATSGTENEKLFF

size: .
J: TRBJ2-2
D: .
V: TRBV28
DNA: TGTGCCAGCAGTTCCGGACTTACCGGGGAGCTGTTTTTT
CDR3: CASSSGLTGELFF

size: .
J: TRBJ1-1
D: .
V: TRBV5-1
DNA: TGCGCCAGCAGCTTGTGGCAGGTGAACACTGAAGCTTTCTTT
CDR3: CASSLWQVNTEAFF

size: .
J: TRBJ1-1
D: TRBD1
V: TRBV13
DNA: TGTGCCAGCAGCCTCTGGACAGGAGAAGCTTTCTTT
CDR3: CASSLWTGEAFF

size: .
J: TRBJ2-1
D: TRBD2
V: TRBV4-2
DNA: TGTGCCAGCAGCCAAGATCGGACTAGCGGGGGGGGAAGACGCAATGAGCAGTTCTTC
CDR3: CASSQDRTSGGGRRNEQFF

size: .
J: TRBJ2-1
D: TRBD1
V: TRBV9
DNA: TGTGCCAGCAGCGAGGGGGACAGGGGAGGCAATGAGCAGTTCTTC
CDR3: CASSEGDRGGNEQFF

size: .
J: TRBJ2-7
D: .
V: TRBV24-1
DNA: TGTGCCACCAGTGATTCGGGGGGCGCAGGGGTCCGGTGGCAGTACTTC
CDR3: CATSDSGGAGVRWQYF

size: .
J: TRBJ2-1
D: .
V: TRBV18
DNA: TGTGCCAGCTCACCCCCCCTTGCCCGCGGGGCGAACTACAATGAGCAGTTCTTC
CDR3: CASSPPLARGANYNEQFF